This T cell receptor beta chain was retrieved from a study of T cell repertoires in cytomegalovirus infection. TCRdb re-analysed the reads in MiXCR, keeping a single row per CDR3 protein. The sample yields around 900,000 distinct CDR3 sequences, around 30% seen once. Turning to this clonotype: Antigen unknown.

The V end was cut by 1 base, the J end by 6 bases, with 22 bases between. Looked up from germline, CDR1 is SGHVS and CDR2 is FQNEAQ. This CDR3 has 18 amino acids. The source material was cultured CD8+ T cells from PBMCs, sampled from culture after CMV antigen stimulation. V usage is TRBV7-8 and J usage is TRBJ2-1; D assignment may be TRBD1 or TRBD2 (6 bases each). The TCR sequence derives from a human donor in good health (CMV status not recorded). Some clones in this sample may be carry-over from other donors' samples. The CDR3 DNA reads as TGTGCCAGCAGCTTAGAGGGGGGTCCGGTGGGCCTGGGCAATGAGCAGTTCTTC. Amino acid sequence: CASSLEGGPVGLGNEQFF.